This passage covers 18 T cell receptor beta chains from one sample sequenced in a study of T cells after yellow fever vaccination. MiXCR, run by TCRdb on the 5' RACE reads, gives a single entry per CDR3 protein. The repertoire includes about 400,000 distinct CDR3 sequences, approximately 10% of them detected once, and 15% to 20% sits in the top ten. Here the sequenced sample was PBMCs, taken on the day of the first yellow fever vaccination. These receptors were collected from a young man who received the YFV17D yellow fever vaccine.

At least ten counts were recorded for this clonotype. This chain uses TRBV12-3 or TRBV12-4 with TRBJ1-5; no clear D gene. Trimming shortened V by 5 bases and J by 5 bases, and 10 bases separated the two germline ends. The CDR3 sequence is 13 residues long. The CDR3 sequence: CASSLLRDQPQHF. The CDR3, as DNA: TGTGCCAGCAGTCTTCTCCGAGATCAGCCCCAGCATTTT.

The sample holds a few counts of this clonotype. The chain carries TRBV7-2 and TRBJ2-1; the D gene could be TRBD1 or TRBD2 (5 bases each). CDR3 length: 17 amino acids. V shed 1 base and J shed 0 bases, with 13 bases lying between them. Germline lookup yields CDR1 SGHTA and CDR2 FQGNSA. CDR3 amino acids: CASSLVRGADSYNEQFF. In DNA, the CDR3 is TGTGCCAGCAGCTTAGTCCGGGGCGCAGACTCCTACAATGAGCAGTTCTTC.

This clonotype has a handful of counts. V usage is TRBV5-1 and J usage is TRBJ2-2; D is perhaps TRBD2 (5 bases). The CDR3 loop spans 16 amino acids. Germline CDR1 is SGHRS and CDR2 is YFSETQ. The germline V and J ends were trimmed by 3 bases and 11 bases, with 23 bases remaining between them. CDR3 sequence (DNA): TGCGCCAGCAGCTCGCAACTAGGGATTTTTACCTCAGAGCTGTTTTTT. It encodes CASSSQLGIFTSELFF.

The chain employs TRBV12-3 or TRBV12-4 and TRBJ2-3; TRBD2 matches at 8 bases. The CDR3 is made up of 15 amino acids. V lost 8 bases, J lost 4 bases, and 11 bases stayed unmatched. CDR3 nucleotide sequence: TGTGCCAGCTCTCCGGGGGGGGCCAATTCAGATACGCAGTATTTT. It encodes CASSPGGANSDTQYF.

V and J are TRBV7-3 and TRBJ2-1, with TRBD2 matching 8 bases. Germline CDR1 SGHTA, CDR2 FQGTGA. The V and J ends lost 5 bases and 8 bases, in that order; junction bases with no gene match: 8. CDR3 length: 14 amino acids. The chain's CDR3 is CASSPSGSTHEQFF. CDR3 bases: TGTGCCAGCAGCCCTAGCGGGTCTACCCATGAGCAGTTCTTC.

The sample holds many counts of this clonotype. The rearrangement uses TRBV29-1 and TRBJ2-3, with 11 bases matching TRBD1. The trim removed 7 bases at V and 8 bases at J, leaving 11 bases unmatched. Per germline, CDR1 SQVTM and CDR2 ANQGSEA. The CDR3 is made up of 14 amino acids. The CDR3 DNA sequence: TGCAGCGCCTTTGGGACAGGGGGAAGCGGTACGCAGTATTTT. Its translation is CSAFGTGGSGTQYF.

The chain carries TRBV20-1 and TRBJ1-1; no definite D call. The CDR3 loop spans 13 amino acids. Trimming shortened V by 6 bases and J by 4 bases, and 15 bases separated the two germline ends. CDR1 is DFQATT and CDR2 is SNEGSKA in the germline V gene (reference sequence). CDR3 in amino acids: CSASGVPGTEAFF. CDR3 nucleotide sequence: TGCAGTGCCAGCGGTGTCCCGGGCACTGAAGCTTTCTTT.

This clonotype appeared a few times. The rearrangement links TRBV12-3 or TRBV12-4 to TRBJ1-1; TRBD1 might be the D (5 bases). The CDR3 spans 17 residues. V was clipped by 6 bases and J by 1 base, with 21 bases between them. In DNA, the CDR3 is TGTGCCAGCAGGGCTGTAGTAGGGGCCGGACCGAACACTGAAGCTTTCTTT. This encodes CASRAVVGAGPNTEAFF.

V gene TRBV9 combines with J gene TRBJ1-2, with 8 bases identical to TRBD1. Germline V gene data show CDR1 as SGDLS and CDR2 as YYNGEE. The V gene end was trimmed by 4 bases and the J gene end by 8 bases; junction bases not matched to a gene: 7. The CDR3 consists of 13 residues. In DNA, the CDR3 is TGTGCCAGCAGCCCGACAGGGGTTAGGGGCTACACCTTC. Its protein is CASSPTGVRGYTF.

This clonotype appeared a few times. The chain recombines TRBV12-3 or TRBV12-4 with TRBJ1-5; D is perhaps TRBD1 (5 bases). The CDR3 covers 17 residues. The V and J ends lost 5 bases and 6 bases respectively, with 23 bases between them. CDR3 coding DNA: TGTGCCAGCAGTCCAGGGCCCGGGCCGGCGGCGGGTCAGCCCCAGCATTTT. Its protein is CASSPGPGPAAGQPQHF.

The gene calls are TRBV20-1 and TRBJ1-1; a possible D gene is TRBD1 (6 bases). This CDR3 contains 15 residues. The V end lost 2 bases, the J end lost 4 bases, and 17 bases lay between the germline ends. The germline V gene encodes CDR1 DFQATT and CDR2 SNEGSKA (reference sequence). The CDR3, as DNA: TGCAGTGCTAGATCCCCTATCACAGGGACCACTGAAGCTTTCTTT. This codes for CSARSPITGTTEAFF.

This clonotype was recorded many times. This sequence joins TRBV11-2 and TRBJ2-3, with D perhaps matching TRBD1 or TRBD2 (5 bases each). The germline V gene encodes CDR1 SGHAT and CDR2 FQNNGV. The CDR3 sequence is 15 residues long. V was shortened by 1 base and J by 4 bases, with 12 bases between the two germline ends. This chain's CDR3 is CASSLGNGAADTQYF. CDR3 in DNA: TGTGCCAGCAGCTTAGGAAACGGGGCGGCAGATACGCAGTATTTT.

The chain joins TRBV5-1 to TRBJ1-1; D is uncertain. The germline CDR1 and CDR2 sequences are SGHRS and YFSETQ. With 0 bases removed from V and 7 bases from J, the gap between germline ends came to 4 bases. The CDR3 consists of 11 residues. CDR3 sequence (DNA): TGCGCCAGCAGCTTGGCGGATGAAGCTTTCTTT. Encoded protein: CASSLADEAFF.

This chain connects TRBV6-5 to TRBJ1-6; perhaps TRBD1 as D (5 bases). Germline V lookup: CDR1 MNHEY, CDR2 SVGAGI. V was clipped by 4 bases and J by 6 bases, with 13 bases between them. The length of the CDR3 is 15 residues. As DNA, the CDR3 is TGTGCCAGCAGTTCGCGAGGGGCTGGTAATTCACCCCTCCACTTT. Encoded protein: CASSSRGAGNSPLHF.

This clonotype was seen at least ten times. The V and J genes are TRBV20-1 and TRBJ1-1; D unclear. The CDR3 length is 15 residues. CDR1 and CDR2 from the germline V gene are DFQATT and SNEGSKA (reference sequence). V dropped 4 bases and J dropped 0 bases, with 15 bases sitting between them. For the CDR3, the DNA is TGCAGTGCTAAGGAGCTTGGGCGGCTGAACACTGAAGCTTTCTTT. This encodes CSAKELGRLNTEAFF.

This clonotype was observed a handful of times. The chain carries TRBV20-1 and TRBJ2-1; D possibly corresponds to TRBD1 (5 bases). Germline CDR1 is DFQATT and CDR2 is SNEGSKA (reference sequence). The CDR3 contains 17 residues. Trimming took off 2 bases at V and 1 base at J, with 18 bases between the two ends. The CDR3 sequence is CSARNSGPRASYNEQFF. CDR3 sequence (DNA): TGCAGTGCTAGAAATTCAGGACCCAGGGCGTCCTACAATGAGCAGTTCTTC.

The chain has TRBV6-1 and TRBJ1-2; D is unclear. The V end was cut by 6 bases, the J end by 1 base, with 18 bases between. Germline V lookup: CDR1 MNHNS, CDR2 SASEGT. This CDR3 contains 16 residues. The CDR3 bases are TGTGCCAGCAGCTGGAGTCGGGATCCGGATAACTATGGCTACACCTTC. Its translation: CASSWSRDPDNYGYTF.

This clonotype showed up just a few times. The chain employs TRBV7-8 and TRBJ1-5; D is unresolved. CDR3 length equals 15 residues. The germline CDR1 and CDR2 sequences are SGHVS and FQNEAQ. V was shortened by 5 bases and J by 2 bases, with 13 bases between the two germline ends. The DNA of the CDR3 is TGTGCCAGCAGCCCCATCCTCAGGCGCAATCAGCCCCAGCATTTT. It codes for CASSPILRRNQPQHF.